This T cell receptor beta chain comes out of a study of OX40 agonist ivuxolimab in advanced cancers. Overall study context: The patients received agonistic anti-OX40 (CD134) antibody ivuxolimab.

General study results and limits: Blood T cells, both CD4+ and CD8+, expanded clonally by week 6 at 0.1 to 3.0 mg/kg.

Anyone with autoimmune disease history or systemic immunosuppression was excluded. As concerns this clone: Its antigen is unknown.

Measured with immunoSEQ multiplex PCR; TCRdb has only the in-frame clones, and not every one. In the table there are 35,000 to 40,000 clones, around 82% of which are singletons. The V and J ends lost 3 bases and 3 bases, in that order; junction bases with no gene match: 5. Per the germline V gene, CDR1 is SGHRS and CDR2 is YFSETQ. The CDR3 covers 15 residues. The material sequenced was CD4+ or CD8+ T cells sorted from blood, taken in a trial of the OX40 agonist ivuxolimab. The rearrangement links TRBV5-1 to TRBJ2-1, with 8 bases aligning to TRBD1. This receptor was identified in an adult with an advanced solid tumor such as melanoma, head and neck, liver or kidney cancer. CDR3 bases: TGCGCCAGCAGCTCCGCCGGGACAGGCTACAATGAGCAGTTCTTC. This codes for CASSSAGTGYNEQFF. Full variable domain (outside the CDR3, taken from reference TRBV5-1 and TRBJ2-1): KAGVTQTPRYLIKTRGQQVTLSCSPISGHRSVSWYQQTPGQGLQFLFEYFSETQRNKGNFPGRFSGRQFSNSRSEMNVSTLELGDSALYLCASSSAGTGYNEQFFGPGTRLTVL.